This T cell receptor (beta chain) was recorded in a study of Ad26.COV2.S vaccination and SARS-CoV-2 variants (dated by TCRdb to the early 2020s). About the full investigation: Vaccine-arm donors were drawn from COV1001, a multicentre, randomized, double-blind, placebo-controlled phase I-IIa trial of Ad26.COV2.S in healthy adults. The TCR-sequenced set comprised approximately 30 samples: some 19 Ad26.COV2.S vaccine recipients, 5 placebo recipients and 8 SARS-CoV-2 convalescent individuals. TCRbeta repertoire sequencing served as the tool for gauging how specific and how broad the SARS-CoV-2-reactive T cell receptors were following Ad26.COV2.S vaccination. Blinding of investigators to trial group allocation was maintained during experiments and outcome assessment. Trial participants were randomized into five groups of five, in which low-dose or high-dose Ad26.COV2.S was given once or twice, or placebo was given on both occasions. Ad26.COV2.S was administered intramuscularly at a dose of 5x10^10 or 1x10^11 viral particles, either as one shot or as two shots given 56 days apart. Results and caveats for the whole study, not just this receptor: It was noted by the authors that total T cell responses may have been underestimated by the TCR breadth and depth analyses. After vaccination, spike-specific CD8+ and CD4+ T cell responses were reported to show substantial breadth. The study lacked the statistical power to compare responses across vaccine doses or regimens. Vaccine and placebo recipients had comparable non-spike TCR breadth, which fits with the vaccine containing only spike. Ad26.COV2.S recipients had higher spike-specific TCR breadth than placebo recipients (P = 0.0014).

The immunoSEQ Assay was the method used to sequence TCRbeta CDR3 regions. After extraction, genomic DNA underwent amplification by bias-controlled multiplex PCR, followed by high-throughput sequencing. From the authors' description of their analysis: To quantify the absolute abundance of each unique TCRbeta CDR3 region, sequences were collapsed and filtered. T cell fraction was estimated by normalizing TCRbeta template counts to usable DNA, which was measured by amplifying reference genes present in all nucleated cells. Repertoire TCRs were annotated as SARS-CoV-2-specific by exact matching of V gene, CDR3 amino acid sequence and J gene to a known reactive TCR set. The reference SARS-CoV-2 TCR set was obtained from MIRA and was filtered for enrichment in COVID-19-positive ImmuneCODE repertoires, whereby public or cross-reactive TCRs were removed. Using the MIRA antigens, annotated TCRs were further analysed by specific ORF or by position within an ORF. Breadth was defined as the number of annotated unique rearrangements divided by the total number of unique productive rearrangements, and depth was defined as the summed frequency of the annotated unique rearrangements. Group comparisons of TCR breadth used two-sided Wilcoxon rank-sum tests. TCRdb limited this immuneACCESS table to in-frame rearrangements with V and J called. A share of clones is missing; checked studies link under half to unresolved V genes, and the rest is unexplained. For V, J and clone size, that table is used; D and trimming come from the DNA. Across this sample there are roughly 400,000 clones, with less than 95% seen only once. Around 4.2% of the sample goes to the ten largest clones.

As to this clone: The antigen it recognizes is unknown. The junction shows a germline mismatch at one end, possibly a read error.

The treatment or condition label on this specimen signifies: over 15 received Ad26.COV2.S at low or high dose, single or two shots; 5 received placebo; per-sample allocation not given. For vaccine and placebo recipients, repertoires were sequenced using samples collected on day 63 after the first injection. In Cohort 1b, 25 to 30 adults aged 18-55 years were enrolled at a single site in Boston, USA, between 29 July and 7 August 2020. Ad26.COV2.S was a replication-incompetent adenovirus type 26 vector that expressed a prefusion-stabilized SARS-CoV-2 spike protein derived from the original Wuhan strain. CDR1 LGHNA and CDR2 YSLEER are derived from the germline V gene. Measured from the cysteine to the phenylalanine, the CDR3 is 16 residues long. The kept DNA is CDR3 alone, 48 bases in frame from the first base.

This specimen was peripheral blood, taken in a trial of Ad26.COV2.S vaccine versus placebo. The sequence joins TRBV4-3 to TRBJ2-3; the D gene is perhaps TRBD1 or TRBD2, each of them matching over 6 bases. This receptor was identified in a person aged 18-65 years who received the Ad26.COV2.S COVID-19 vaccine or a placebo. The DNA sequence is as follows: TGCACCAGCAGCCAAGATCTAGGGGGGAGCACAGATACGCAGTATTTT. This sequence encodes CTSSQDLGGSTDTQYF.